Detailed here is one T cell receptor beta chain. This sample was taken from a study of blood T cell repertoires in COVID-19. Study in general: In each case, the material was cDNA or gDNA derived from T cells, B-cell-depleted T cells, or PBMCs.

V trimming: 4 bases; J trimming: 0 bases; junction bases outside the gene matches: 5. Germline V gene data show CDR1 as SGHTA and CDR2 as FQGNSA. CDR3 length: 17 amino acids. Some clones are missing from TCRdb's copy, which holds only in-frame ones; the method was immunoSEQ multiplex PCR. Of approximately 35,000 clones in the sample, about 80% were seen once. Input material: peripheral blood. This clonotype originated in a man older than 75 with acute or convalescent COVID-19. This chain joins TRBV7-2 and TRBJ1-3; 11 bases are shared with TRBD1. CDR3 nucleotides: TGTGCCAGCAGCTACGGACAGGGGGCCTTCTCTGGAAACACCATATATTTT. This sequence encodes CASSYGQGAFSGNTIYF.